The entry below describes one T cell receptor (beta chain). Its antigen is unknown. No qualities accompany the bases; no much larger clone lies one base away. The collaborating institutions used their own protocols to collect whole blood in K2EDTA tubes. Collaborator samples were shipped for TCRbeta analysis as frozen whole blood, isolated PBMCs, or DNA extracted from either sample type. This sample was taken from a study of blood T cell repertoires in COVID-19 (dated by TCRdb to between 2020 and 2021). About the full investigation: Samples covering the acute and convalescent phases of COVID-19 were provided by collaborators in the United States, Italy and Spain. The prospective study material was composed of cDNA or gDNA derived from T cells, B-cell-depleted T cells, or PBMCs. The dataset comprised deeply sampled blood TCRbeta repertoires from subjects exposed to, actively infected with, or recovered from COVID-19. The repertoires were released in a freely available public database intended as a resource for research on the immune response to SARS-CoV-2. The samples were drawn from the first 160 participants of the ongoing ImmuneRACE study and from 1,254 subjects provided by 6 global collaborators. Nearly every sample came with metadata listing a de-identified subject ID, COVID-19 status, age in years and sex. Where HLA class I and class II types were available, the types were taken from metadata supplied by the sample provider, not from assay-based typing. General findings and caveats noted by the study authors: The quantity of clinical and demographic metadata differed by source and by participant and was supplied without curation.

TCRbeta CDR3 regions were amplified from genomic DNA using the immunoSEQ Assay, a bias-controlled multiplex PCR. The authors' pipeline ran thus. The number of nucleated cells in each sample was estimated from the amplification of reference gene primers within the assay. To quantify the absolute abundance of each unique TCRbeta CDR3 rearrangement, sequence reads were collapsed and filtered. For each sample, productive Simpson clonality was calculated as the square root of Simpson's diversity index across productive rearrangements. Not all clones reach the TCRdb copy of this immuneACCESS table, which keeps in-frame sequences only. Checked studies attribute under half of the gap to unresolved V genes and leave the rest unexplained. The V and J calls and clone size are taken from that table; D and trimming were inferred from the DNA. The sample data list approximately 50,000 clones, and 65% to 90% of these were observed just once. The ten largest clones represent more than 8.5% of the sample.

CDR1 MNHEY and CDR2 SVGEGT are derived from the germline V gene. The CDR3 runs 15 amino acids, cysteine and phenylalanine included. Just CDR3 DNA is preserved here, 45 bases in frame from base 1. The trim is 5 bases for V and 0 bases for J, with a gap of 14 bases between the germline ends. The clonotype comes from a human donor in a cohort sampled during active COVID-19. Sequences were obtained from peripheral blood. Recombination connected TRBV6-2 or TRBV6-3 to TRBJ2-7; confidence is insufficient to name the D gene. The CDR3 region: CASSPLGVASYEQYF. The bases read TGTGCCAGCAGTCCCCTCGGTGTAGCCTCCTACGAGCAGTACTTC.